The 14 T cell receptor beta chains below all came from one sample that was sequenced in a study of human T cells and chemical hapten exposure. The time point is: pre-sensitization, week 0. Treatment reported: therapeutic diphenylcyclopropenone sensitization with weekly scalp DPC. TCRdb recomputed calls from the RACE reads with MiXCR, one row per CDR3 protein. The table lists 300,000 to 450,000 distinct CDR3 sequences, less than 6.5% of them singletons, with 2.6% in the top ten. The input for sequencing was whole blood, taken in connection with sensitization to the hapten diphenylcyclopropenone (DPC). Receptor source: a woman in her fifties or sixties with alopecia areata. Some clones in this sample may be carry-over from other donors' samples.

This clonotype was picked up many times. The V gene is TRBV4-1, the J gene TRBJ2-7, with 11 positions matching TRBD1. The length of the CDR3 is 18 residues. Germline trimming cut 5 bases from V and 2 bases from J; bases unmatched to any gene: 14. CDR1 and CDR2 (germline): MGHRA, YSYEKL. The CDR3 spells CASSNLPGQGEPAYEQYF. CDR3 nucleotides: TGCGCCAGCAGCAATCTCCCGGGACAGGGGGAGCCCGCCTACGAGCAGTACTTC.

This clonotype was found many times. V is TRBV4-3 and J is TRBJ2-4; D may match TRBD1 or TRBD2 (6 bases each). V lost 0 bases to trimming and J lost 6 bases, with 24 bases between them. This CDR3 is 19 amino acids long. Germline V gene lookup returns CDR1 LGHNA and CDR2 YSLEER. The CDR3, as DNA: TGCGCCAGCAGCCAAGATAAGGGACTCCCCATCGAGGGGGGAAACATTCAGTACTTC. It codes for CASSQDKGLPIEGGNIQYF.

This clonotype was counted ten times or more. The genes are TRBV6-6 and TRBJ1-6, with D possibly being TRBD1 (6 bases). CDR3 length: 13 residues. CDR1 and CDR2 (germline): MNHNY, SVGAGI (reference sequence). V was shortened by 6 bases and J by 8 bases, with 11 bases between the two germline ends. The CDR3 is CASSKGDYSPLHF. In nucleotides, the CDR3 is TGTGCCAGCAGCAAGGGGGACTATTCACCCCTCCACTTT.

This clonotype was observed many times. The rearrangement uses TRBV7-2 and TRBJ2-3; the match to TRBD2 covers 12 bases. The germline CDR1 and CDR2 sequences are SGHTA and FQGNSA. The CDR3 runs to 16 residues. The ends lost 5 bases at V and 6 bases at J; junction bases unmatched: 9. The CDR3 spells CASSRGLAGIIDTQYF. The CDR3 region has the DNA TGTGCCAGCAGCCGCGGACTAGCGGGGATCATTGATACGCAGTATTTT.

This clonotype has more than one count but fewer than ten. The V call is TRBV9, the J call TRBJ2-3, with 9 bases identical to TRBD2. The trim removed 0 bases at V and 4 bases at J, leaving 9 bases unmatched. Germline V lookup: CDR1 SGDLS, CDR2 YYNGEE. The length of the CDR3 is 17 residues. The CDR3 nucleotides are TGTGCCAGCAGCGTAGATGGAGCGGGAGGTGCCTCAGATACGCAGTATTTT. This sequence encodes CASSVDGAGGASDTQYF.

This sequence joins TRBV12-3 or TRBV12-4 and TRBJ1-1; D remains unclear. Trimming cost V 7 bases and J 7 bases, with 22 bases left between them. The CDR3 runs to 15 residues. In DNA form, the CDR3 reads TGTGCCAGCACCGCATTCCCGGGATGTGAAGATGAAGCTTTCTTT. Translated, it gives CASTAFPGCEDEAFF.

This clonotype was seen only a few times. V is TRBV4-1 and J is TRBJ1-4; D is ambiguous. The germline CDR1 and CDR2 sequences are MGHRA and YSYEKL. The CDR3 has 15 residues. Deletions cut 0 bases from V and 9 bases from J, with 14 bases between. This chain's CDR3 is CASSQEAWADQKLFF. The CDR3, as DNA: TGCGCCAGCAGCCAAGAGGCGTGGGCCGACCAAAAACTGTTTTTT.

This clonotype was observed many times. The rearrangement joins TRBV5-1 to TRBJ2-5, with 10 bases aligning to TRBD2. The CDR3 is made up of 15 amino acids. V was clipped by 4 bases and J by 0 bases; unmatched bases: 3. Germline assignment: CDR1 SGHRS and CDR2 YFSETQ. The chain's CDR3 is CASSVGLADQETQYF. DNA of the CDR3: TGCGCCAGCAGCGTAGGACTAGCGGACCAAGAGACCCAGTACTTC.

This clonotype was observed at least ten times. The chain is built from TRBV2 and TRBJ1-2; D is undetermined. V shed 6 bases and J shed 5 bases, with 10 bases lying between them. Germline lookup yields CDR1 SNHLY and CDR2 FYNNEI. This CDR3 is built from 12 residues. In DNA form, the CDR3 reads TGTGCCAGCAGCTTACCACTGTATGGCTACACCTTC. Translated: CASSLPLYGYTF. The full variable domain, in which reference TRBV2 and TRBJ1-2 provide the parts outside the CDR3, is EPEVTQTPSHQVTQMGQEVILRCVPISNHLYFYWYRQILGQKVEFLVSFYNNEISEKSEIFDDQFSVERPDGSNFTLKIRSTKLEDSAMYFCASSLPLYGYTFGSGTRLTVV.

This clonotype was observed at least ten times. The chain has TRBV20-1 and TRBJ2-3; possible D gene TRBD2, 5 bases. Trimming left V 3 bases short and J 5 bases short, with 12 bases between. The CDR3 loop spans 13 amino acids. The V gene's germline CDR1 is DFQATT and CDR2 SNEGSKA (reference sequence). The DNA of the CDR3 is TGCAGTGCTAGGAAGAGCGGAGGAGATACGCAGTATTTT. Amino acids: CSARKSGGDTQYF.

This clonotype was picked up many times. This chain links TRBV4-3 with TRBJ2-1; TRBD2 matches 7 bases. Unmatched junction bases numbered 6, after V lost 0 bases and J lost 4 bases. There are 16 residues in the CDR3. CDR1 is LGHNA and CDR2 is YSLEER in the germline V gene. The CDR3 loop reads CASSQDGQREYNEQFF. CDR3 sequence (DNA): TGCGCCAGCAGCCAAGACGGCCAGCGGGAATACAATGAGCAGTTCTTC.

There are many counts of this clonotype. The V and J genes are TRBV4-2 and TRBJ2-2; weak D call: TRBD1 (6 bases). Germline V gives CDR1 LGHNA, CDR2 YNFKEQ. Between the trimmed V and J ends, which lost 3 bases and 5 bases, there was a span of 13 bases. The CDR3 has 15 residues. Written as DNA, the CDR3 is TGTGCCAGCAGCCAGGCAACAGGGTTTACCGGGGAGCTGTTTTTT. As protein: CASSQATGFTGELFF.

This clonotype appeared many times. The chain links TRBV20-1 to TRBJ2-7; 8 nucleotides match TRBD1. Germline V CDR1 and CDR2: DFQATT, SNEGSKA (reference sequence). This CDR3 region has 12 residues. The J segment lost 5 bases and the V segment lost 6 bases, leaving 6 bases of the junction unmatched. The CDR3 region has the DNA TGCAGTGCCCCGACAGGGGTCCACGAGCAGTACTTC. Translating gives CSAPTGVHEQYF.

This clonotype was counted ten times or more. The CDR3 region is CASSEAVRNYEQYF. CDR3 sequence (DNA): TGTGCCAGCAGTGAAGCAGTACGGAACTACGAGCAGTACTTC. The rearrangement links TRBV6-1 to TRBJ2-7; D remains ambiguous. Germline V CDR1 and CDR2: MNHNS, SASEGT. Trimming left V 0 bases short and J 3 bases short, with 9 bases between. The CDR3 is made up of 14 amino acids.